This TCR beta chain was identified during a study of TIL therapy for anti-PD-1-resistant metastatic lung cancer. Notes on this clone: The antigen remains undetermined.

Findings and limits, study-wide: TIL cultures after expansion showed higher clonality and lower diversity than baseline tumor (median around 5.9% vs 31%).

The libraries were made with immunoSEQ v3. Generated by immunoSEQ multiplex PCR, the TCRdb table keeps only in-frame clones and is missing some. The top ten clones hold 9.5% to 13% of a sample with approximately 87,000 clones, around three fifths of them seen once. This CDR3 region has 13 residues. Trimming left V 4 bases short and J 2 bases short, with 8 bases between. Per germline, CDR1 LNHDA and CDR2 SQIVND (reference sequence). Described time point: pre-treatment sample, taken before nivolumab and TIL therapy. Most excised metastases sampled were pleural nodules or supraclavicular lymph nodes. V and J are TRBV19 and TRBJ1-1; D not resolved. The clonotype originates from a person between 25 and 80 years old with non-small cell lung cancer. The source material was tumor tissue, sampled at baseline. The CDR3 coding sequence is TGTGCCAGTAGTACCAGTGACAACACTGAAGCTTTCTTT. It codes for CASSTSDNTEAFF.